A single sample is the source of the 15 T cell receptor beta chains below, sequenced in a study of response to subunit inactivated influenza vaccine. TCRdb used MiXCR to reprocess the RT-PCR reads, holding one entry per CDR3 protein. The table records 450,000 to 600,000 distinct CDR3 sequences, 15% to 20% of them present only once. The sequencing here drew on CD4+ T cells sorted from PBMCs, taken less than 25 months after vaccination. All receptors derive from a man in his fifties or sixties who received an inactivated influenza vaccine.

This clonotype was recorded many times. CDR3 residues: CASSTQGPLSYNEQFF. For the CDR3, the DNA is TGTGCCAGCAGTACACAGGGTCCCCTCTCCTACAATGAGCAGTTCTTC. The J gene is TRBJ2-1, the V gene TRBV6-1; maybe TRBD1 (6 bases). The V gene lost 5 bases and the J gene lost 0 bases, with 14 bases spanning the gap. Germline V CDR1 and CDR2: MNHNS, SASEGT. This CDR3 spans 16 amino acids.

J is TRBJ2-3 and V is TRBV12-3 or TRBV12-4; 11 bases align to TRBD2. CDR3 length: 15 residues. V dropped 7 bases and J dropped 3; count of bases not matched to a gene: 6. In DNA, the CDR3 is TGTGCCAGCACCTTAGCGGGAGGGGCGACAGATACGCAGTATTTT. This sequence encodes CASTLAGGATDTQYF.

V usage is TRBV6-1 and J usage is TRBJ1-5, with 7 positions matching TRBD1. The V gene end was trimmed by 7 bases and the J gene end by 0 bases; junction bases not matched to a gene: 9. In germline, CDR1 is MNHNS, CDR2 SASEGT. The CDR3 runs to 16 residues. CDR3 coding DNA: TGTGCCAGCAAGCAGGGGGGGTATCATAGCAATCAGCCCCAGCATTTT. Protein product: CASKQGGYHSNQPQHF.

This clonotype was seen at least ten times. The J gene is TRBJ1-2, the V gene TRBV20-1; TRBD1 might be the D (6 bases). In germline, CDR1 is DFQATT, CDR2 SNEGSKA (reference sequence). CDR3 length: 16 residues. Trimming shortened V by 6 bases and J by 4 bases, and 24 bases separated the two germline ends. CDR3 amino acids: CSANWGSRQVPYGYTF. CDR3 sequence (DNA): TGCAGTGCAAATTGGGGGAGTAGACAGGTCCCCTATGGCTACACCTTC.

The table lists this clonotype with a few counts. The chain couples TRBV7-8 to TRBJ2-3; the D gene could be TRBD1 or TRBD2 (5 bases each). Trimming left V 5 bases short and J 8 bases short, with 17 bases between. Germline CDR1 SGHVS, CDR2 FQNEAQ. This CDR3 is 14 amino acids long. In nucleotides, the CDR3 is TGTGCCAGCAGCACCCCACCCGCTGGGGGTACGCAGTATTTT. Protein sequence: CASSTPPAGGTQYF.

The V gene is TRBV20-1, the J gene TRBJ2-7; D is perhaps TRBD1 (6 bases). This CDR3 contains 14 residues. Trimming removed 5 bases at V and 2 bases at J, with 16 bases between. CDR1 is DFQATT and CDR2 is SNEGSKA in the germline V gene (reference sequence). CDR3 sequence: CSASRTERAYEQYF. CDR3 in DNA: TGCAGTGCTTCCAGGACAGAGCGAGCCTACGAGCAGTACTTC.

This clonotype was counted a few times. The chain joins TRBV29-1 to TRBJ1-2; 7 bases map to TRBD1. The CDR3 has 14 amino acids. V dropped 6 bases and J dropped 4; count of bases not matched to a gene: 11. CDR1 is SQVTM, CDR2 ANQGSEA, per germline. The CDR3: CSVKLQGGFYGYTF. CDR3 in DNA: TGCAGCGTCAAACTGCAGGGGGGGTTCTATGGCTACACCTTC.

This clonotype showed up many times. The chain is built from TRBV12-3 or TRBV12-4 and TRBJ1-1; 11 positions agree with TRBD1. The CDR3 consists of 15 residues. The V segment lost 5 bases and the J segment 1 base; nucleotides outside the gene matches: 3. CDR3 in amino acids: CASSRTGGSNTEAFF. The DNA for the CDR3 is TGTGCCAGCAGTAGGACAGGGGGCTCGAACACTGAAGCTTTCTTT.

This clonotype has a handful of counts. CDR3 coding DNA: TGTGCCATCAGTGAGTCGGGGGGACAGGGAGCTGTTGAGCAGTTCTTC. Its translation: CAISESGGQGAVEQFF. This chain joins TRBV10-3 and TRBJ2-1; 9 positions agree with TRBD1. From germline, CDR1 is ENHRY and CDR2 SYGVKD. V shed 0 bases, J shed 9 bases, and the junction held 9 bases outside the gene matches. CDR3 length: 16 residues.

J is TRBJ2-3 and V is TRBV15; maybe TRBD2 (6 bases). The germline V gene has CDR1 LNHNV and CDR2 YYDKDF (reference sequence). With 7 bases removed from V and 6 bases from J, the gap between germline ends came to 14 bases. There are 13 residues in the CDR3. The CDR3 loop is CATNLRGWDTQYF. CDR3 in DNA: TGTGCCACCAATCTGCGGGGTTGGGATACGCAGTATTTT. Together with reference TRBV15 and TRBJ2-3, the CDR3 gives the full variable domain: DAMVIQNPRYQVTQFGKPVTLSCSQTLNHNVMYWYQQKSSQAPKLLFHYYDKDFNNEADTPDNFQSRRPNTSFCFLDIRSPGLGDTAMYLCATNLRGWDTQYFGPGTRLTVL.

This clonotype was seen a few times. This chain links TRBV5-1 with TRBJ1-3, with D hard to call. CDR3 size: 14 residues. V was pared by 1 base and J by 4 bases, with 9 bases between. CDR1 and CDR2 (germline): SGHRS, YFSETQ. The CDR3 DNA reads as TGCGCCAGCAGCTTGTCCAGGTCGGGAAACACCATATATTTT. It translates to CASSLSRSGNTIYF.

The V gene is TRBV29-1, the J gene TRBJ2-3; weak D call: TRBD1 (6 bases). Looked up from germline, CDR1 is SQVTM and CDR2 is ANQGSEA. The CDR3 runs to 11 residues. Trimming took off 7 bases at V and 15 bases at J, with 20 bases between the two ends. CDR3 coding DNA: TGCAGCGCTGGGGGCGACAAACATAGTTATTTT. It encodes CSAGGDKHSYF.

This clonotype has at least ten counts. The rearrangement joins TRBV12-3 or TRBV12-4 to TRBJ2-1; 14 bases are a match to TRBD2. CDR3 length: 14 residues. V shed 6 bases, J shed 9 bases, and the junction held 4 bases outside the gene matches. As DNA, the CDR3 is TGTGCCAGCAGCGGGACTAGCGGGAGATTTGAGCAGTTCTTC. Amino acids: CASSGTSGRFEQFF.

This chain links TRBV20-1 with TRBJ2-1; 11 nucleotides align to TRBD2. Germline CDR1 and CDR2: DFQATT and SNEGSKA (reference sequence). V shed 5 bases, J shed 0 bases, and the junction held 3 bases outside the gene matches. The CDR3 length is 15 residues. The CDR3 loop reads CSAPGLAGSYNEQFF. DNA of the CDR3: TGCAGTGCTCCTGGACTAGCGGGCTCCTACAATGAGCAGTTCTTC.

The V call is TRBV3-1, the J call TRBJ2-1; D might be TRBD1 or TRBD2, each matching 6 bases. CDR1 LGHDT and CDR2 YNNKEL come from the germline V gene (reference sequence). The V end was cut by 0 bases, the J end by 6 bases, with 18 bases between. The CDR3 consists of 17 residues. This chain's CDR3 is CASSQDLYGGLVNEQFF. CDR3 nucleotide sequence: TGTGCCAGCAGCCAAGATCTTTACGGGGGCCTGGTCAATGAGCAGTTCTTC.